The 8 T cell receptor beta chains below come from one sample, sequenced in a study of blood T cells in healthy people across ages. The authors ran a second PCR of about 6 to 11 cycles using a sample-barcoded 5' primer and a J-beta primer mix. Using its own MiXCR run on the 5' RACE reads, TCRdb lists one record per CDR3 protein. The sample has roughly 900,000 distinct CDR3 sequences, more than 25% seen once; the top ten hold 15% to 20%. The sequencing sample was made of blood. These TCRs come from a woman aged 80 or older in good health.

This clonotype has only a few counts. The chain links TRBV7-9 to TRBJ1-1; D is unclear. The CDR3 loop spans 15 amino acids. V lost 5 bases and J 0 bases, leaving 13 bases between the germline ends. Germline CDR1 SEHNR, CDR2 FQNEAQ (reference sequence). This chain's CDR3 is CASSHAFRLNTEAFF. CDR3 coding DNA: TGTGCCAGCAGCCACGCCTTCAGATTGAACACTGAAGCTTTCTTT.

As concerns this clonotype: Just one base apart from a much larger clone, this may be a read error. This chain joins TRBV20-1 and TRBJ1-4; 7 bases align to TRBD1. In germline, CDR1 is DFQATT, CDR2 SNEGSKA (reference sequence). This CDR3 has 15 amino acids. CDR3 loop: CSARKAGGSNGKLFF. In DNA, the CDR3 is TGCAGCGCTAGAAAGGCAGGGGGGTCTAATGGAAAACTGTTTTTT.

The sample holds many counts of this clonotype. The chain joins TRBV10-3 to TRBJ2-3, with 13 bases fitting TRBD2. Germline CDR1 is ENHRY and CDR2 is SYGVKD. The ends lost 11 bases at V and 4 bases at J; junction bases unmatched: 9. This CDR3 has 15 residues. For the CDR3, the DNA is TGTGCCGTTCGGGGGACTAGCGGGGTTGCAGATACGCAGTATTTT. Translating gives CAVRGTSGVADTQYF.

This clonotype was seen a handful of times. The CDR3 spells CASNERGVDQPQHF. The CDR3 bases are TGTGCCAGCAACGAGAGGGGGGTGGATCAGCCCCAGCATTTT. The chain links TRBV2 to TRBJ1-5, with a tentative D call TRBD1 (6 bases). Germline V lookup: CDR1 SNHLY, CDR2 FYNNEI. CDR3 length: 14 residues. The V end lost 7 bases, the J end lost 5 bases, and 15 bases lay between the germline ends.

V is TRBV6-5 and J is TRBJ2-3, with unresolved D. Germline-derived CDR1 and CDR2 are MNHEY and SVGAGI. V was shortened by 2 bases and J by 0 bases, with 12 bases between the two germline ends. The CDR3 spans 16 residues. The CDR3 coding sequence is TGTGCCAGCAGTTACGCTGGCCCGAGGAGCACAGATACGCAGTATTTT. Amino acids: CASSYAGPRSTDTQYF.

This clonotype has only one observation. The genes are TRBV20-1 and TRBJ2-4; TRBD2 matches at 7 bases. The DNA end is a closer match to TRBJ2-7, so the J assignment may be wrong. In germline, CDR1 is DFQATT, CDR2 SNEGSKA (reference sequence). This CDR3 spans 16 amino acids. The CDR3 region has the DNA TGCAGTGCTAGACACGGGGGAGGGGAGCGCTCCTACGAGCAGTACTTC. This translates into CSARHGGGERSYEQYF.

Concerning this clonotype: A read error may account for a junction end that differs from germline. This sequence joins TRBV7-9 and TRBJ1-2; D is unclear. CDR1 and CDR2 from the germline V gene are SEHNR and FQNEAQ (reference sequence). There are 13 residues in the CDR3. The CDR3 loop is CVSSFGELFGYTF. The CDR3 DNA follows: TGTGTCAGCAGCTTCGGGGAGCTTTTTGGCTACACCTTC.

This clonotype was seen a handful of times. The chain combines TRBV7-8 with TRBJ1-1; D is ambiguous. Trimming cost V 5 bases and J 1 base, with 17 bases left between them. This CDR3 has 16 residues. Germline CDR1 SGHVS, CDR2 FQNEAQ. This CDR3 is CASSPAGFVPNTEAFF. Written as DNA, the CDR3 is TGTGCCAGCAGCCCCGCCGGATTTGTCCCGAACACTGAAGCTTTCTTT.